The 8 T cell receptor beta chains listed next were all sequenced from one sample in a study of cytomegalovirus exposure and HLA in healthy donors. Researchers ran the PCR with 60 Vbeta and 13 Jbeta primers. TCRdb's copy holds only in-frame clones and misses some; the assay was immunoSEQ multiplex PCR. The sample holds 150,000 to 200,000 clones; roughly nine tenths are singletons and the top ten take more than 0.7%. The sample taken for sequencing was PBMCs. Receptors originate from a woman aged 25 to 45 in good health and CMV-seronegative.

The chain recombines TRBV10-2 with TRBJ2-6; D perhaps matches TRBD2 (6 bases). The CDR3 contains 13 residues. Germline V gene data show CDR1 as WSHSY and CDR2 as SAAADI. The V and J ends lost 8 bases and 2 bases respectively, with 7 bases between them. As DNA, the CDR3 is TGCGCCAGCGGAGGGGCTGGGGCCAACGTCCTGACTTTC. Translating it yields CASGGAGANVLTF.

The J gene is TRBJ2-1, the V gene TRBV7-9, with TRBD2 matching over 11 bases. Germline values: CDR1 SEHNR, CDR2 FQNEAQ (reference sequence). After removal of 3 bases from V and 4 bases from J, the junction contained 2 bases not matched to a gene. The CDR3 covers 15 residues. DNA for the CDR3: TGTGCCAGCAGCTTGACTAGCGGGGCTTACAATGAGCAGTTCTTC. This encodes CASSLTSGAYNEQFF.

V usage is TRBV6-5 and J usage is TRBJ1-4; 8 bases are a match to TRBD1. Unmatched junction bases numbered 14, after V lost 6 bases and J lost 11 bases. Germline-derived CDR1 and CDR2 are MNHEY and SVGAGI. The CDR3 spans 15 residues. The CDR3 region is CASRGRGQVIGKLFF. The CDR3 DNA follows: TGTGCCAGCAGGGGGAGGGGACAGGTTATAGGTAAACTGTTTTTT.

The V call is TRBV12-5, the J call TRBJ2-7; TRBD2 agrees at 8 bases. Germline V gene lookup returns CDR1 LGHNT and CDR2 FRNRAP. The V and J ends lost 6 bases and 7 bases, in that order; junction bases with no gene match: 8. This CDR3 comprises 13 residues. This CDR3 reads CASGGGALIEQYF. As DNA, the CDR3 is TGTGCTAGTGGCGGGGGGGCCTTGATAGAGCAGTACTTC.

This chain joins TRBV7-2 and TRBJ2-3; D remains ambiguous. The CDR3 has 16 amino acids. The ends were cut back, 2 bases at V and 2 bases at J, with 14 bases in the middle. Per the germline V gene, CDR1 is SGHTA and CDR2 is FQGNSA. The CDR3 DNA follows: TGTGCCAGCAGCTTAAATCCTGCTAGGCCCACAGATACGCAGTATTTT. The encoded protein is CASSLNPARPTDTQYF.

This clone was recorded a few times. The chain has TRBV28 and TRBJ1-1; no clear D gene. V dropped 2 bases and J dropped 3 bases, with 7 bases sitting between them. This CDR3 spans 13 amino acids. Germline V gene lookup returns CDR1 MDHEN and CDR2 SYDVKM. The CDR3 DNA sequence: TGTGCCAGCAGTTTAGGCGGTGACACTGAAGCTTTCTTT. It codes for CASSLGGDTEAFF.

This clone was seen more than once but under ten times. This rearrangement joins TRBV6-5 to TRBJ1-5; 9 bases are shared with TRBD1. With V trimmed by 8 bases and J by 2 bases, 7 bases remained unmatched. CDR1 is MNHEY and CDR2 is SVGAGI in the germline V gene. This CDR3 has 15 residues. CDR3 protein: CASQQGAYGNQPQHF. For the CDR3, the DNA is TGTGCCAGCCAACAGGGGGCATATGGCAATCAGCCCCAGCATTTT.

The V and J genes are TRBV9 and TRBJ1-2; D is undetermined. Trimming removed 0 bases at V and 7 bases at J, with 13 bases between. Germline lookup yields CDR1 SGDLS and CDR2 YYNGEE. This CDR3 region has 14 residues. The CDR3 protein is CASSVASGGTGYTF. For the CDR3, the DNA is TGTGCCAGCAGCGTAGCGTCAGGAGGTACTGGCTACACCTTC.